Shown below are 8 T cell receptor beta chains from a single sample sequenced in a study of shared clonotypes between healthy human individuals. The data were produced by immunoSEQ multiplex PCR, yet TCRdb's version contains in-frame clones alone and is incomplete. Of some 2,400,000 clones in the sample, nearly 97% were seen once. Sequencing was done on a sample of naive CD4+ T cells sorted from blood. As for subset: CD45RA+ positively selected. The receptors derive from a man younger than 35 in good health.

This chain joins TRBV18 and TRBJ2-5; 7 bases are shared with TRBD2. The CDR3 extends over 15 amino acids. The germline V gene encodes CDR1 KGHSH and CDR2 LQKENI. Germline trimming cut 2 bases from V and 0 bases from J; bases unmatched to any gene: 3. The CDR3 spells CASSPAAGDQETQYF. The CDR3 coding sequence is TGTGCCAGCTCACCAGCGGCGGGGGACCAAGAGACCCAGTACTTC.

V is TRBV7-2 and J is TRBJ2-5; D unresolved. The V and J ends lost 1 base and 4 bases respectively, with 7 bases between them. The CDR3 totals 13 residues. From germline, CDR1 is SGHTA and CDR2 FQGNSA. CDR3 coding DNA: TGTGCCAGCAGCTTAGGTAGCCTAGAGACCCAGTACTTC. Amino acids: CASSLGSLETQYF.

This clone was observed a handful of times. V and J are TRBV7-9 and TRBJ1-1; D is unclear. The CDR3 is 12 amino acids. V was pared by 5 bases and J by 3 bases, with 7 bases between. CDR1 and CDR2 (germline): SEHNR, FQNEAQ (reference sequence). CDR3 sequence: CASSREDTEAFF. The DNA of the CDR3 is TGTGCCAGCAGCCGGGAGGACACTGAAGCTTTCTTT.

CDR3 region: CASSKPGQYTQYF. The DNA of the CDR3 is TGTGCCAGTAGTAAACCGGGACAGTATACGCAGTATTTT. The V call is TRBV19, the J call TRBJ2-3, with 7 bases aligning to TRBD1. The germline V gene has CDR1 LNHDA and CDR2 SQIVND (reference sequence). The CDR3 consists of 13 residues. After removal of 4 bases from V and 7 bases from J, the junction contained 5 bases not matched to a gene. Full variable domain (outside the CDR3, taken from reference TRBV19 and TRBJ2-3): DGGITQSPKYLFRKEGQNVTLSCEQNLNHDAMYWYRQDPGQGLRLIYYSQIVNDFQKGDIAEGYSVSREKKESFPLTVTSAQKNPTAFYLCASSKPGQYTQYFGPGTRLTVL.

This clone was detected a few times. The same CDR3 also results from other DNA sequences found in this sample. V usage is TRBV7-2 and J usage is TRBJ2-7, with a tentative D call TRBD1 (5 bases). V lost 2 bases to trimming and J lost 3 bases, with 5 bases between them. The germline V gene has CDR1 SGHTA and CDR2 FQGNSA. The CDR3 length is 12 residues. CDR3 in amino acids: CASSLRGYEQYF. In DNA form, the CDR3 reads TGTGCCAGCAGCTTAAGGGGCTACGAGCAGTACTTC.

About this clone itself: This same CDR3 is encoded by further DNA sequences in the sample. V gene TRBV6-6 combines with J gene TRBJ1-5; D not certain. CDR1 is MNHNY, CDR2 SVGAGI, per germline (reference sequence). V was cut by 6 bases and J by 1 base, with 4 bases left in between. The length of the CDR3 is 12 residues. Here the CDR3 DNA reads TGTGCCAGCAGAGGGAGCAATCAGCCCCAGCATTTT. Encoded protein: CASRGSNQPQHF.

This chain connects TRBV29-1 to TRBJ2-7; D tentatively reads TRBD1 or TRBD2 (5 bases each). CDR3 size: 12 residues. Germline values: CDR1 SQVTM, CDR2 ANQGSEA. Trimming shortened V by 7 bases and J by 6 bases, and 16 bases separated the two germline ends. The CDR3 DNA reads TGCAGCGCCGGAGGAAAGGGGCTCGAGCAGTACTTC. It codes for CSAGGKGLEQYF.

Worth noting for this clone: This sample also contains other DNA sequences that code for the same CDR3. This chain links TRBV2 with TRBJ1-2, with D perhaps matching TRBD1 (5 bases). Trimming took off 4 bases at V and 2 bases at J, with 5 bases between the two ends. The germline V gene encodes CDR1 SNHLY and CDR2 FYNNEI. The CDR3 runs to 12 residues. The DNA for the CDR3 is TGTGCCAGCAGTGGGGACAACTATGGCTACACCTTC. It specifies CASSGDNYGYTF.